This TCR beta chain was observed in a study of T cells in localized non-small cell lung cancer. This CDR3 has 15 residues. Per the germline V gene, CDR1 is WNHNN and CDR2 is SYGVQD (reference sequence). The V end was cut by 1 base, the J end by 0 bases, with 9 bases between. Some clones are missing from TCRdb's copy, which holds only in-frame ones; the method was immunoSEQ multiplex PCR. The sample lists 30,000 to 40,000 clones, 78% occurring once. This sample comprised peripheral blood, obtained before any cancer treatment. The V and J genes are TRBV10-1 and TRBJ1-2, with D tentatively TRBD1 (5 bases). The receptor was derived from a male donor older than 55 with stage II squamous cell lung carcinoma. DNA for the CDR3: TGCGCCAGCAGTGAGTTACAGGTCTCTAACTATGGCTACACCTTC. This sequence encodes CASSELQVSNYGYTF.